The 15 T cell receptor beta chains given below trace back to one sample, sequenced in a study of a mutant IDH1 vaccine in newly diagnosed glioma. Sequenced by immunoSEQ multiplex PCR; TCRdb stores in-frame clones only, minus some. Here the sample spans tens of thousands of clones, about four fifths being singletons. These receptors are not linked to any known antigen. Indicated time point: week 11, during vaccination. All doses held 300 ug of mutant IDH1 20-mer peptide, with topical imiquimod. The input for sequencing was PBMCs, taken from a glioma patient whose treatment included an IDH1 peptide vaccine. These receptors came from a man aged 45 to 65 with glioma.

This chain links TRBV27 with TRBJ2-7, with 7 bases that match TRBD1. With V trimmed by 2 bases and J by 6 bases, 4 bases remained unmatched. The CDR3 is made up of 13 amino acids. The germline V gene encodes CDR1 MNHEY and CDR2 SMNVEV (reference sequence). This CDR3 reads CASSLKTGIEQYF. Written as DNA, the CDR3 is TGTGCCAGCAGTTTAAAGACAGGGATCGAGCAGTACTTC.

This sequence joins TRBV19 and TRBJ1-2, with 10 bases that match TRBD1. This CDR3 is built from 18 residues. Germline trimming cut 1 base from V and 8 bases from J; bases unmatched to any gene: 16. Germline CDR1 is LNHDA and CDR2 is SQIVND (reference sequence). The CDR3 nucleotides read TGTGCCAGTAGTATAGTCGGCGCGACAGGGGGCGCCGTCAGCGGCTACACCTTC. This translates into CASSIVGATGGAVSGYTF.

This CDR3 is CASSVSGANYGYTF. As DNA, the CDR3 is TGTGCCAGCAGCGTCAGTGGAGCTAACTATGGCTACACCTTC. The V call is TRBV9, the J call TRBJ1-2, with D hard to call. There are 14 residues in the CDR3. V lost 2 bases, J lost 0 bases, and 8 bases lay in between. Germline CDR1 SGDLS, CDR2 YYNGEE. The full variable domain, rest sourced from reference TRBV9 and TRBJ1-2, is DSGVTQTPKHLITATGQRVTLRCSPRSGDLSVYWYQQSLDQGLQFLIQYYNGEERAKGNILERFSAQQFPDLHSELNLSSLELGDSALYFCASSVSGANYGYTFGSGTRLTVV.

This chain joins TRBV13 and TRBJ1-3; D gene uncertain. The V gene's germline CDR1 is PRHDT and CDR2 FYEKMQ (reference sequence). There are 12 residues in the CDR3. V was shortened by 6 bases and J by 4 bases, with 7 bases between the two germline ends. Written as DNA, the CDR3 is TGTGCCAGCAGAGAAGGGGGAAACACCATATATTTT. This gives the protein CASREGGNTIYF.

The chain employs TRBV2 and TRBJ2-7; 10 bases map to TRBD1. CDR3 length: 15 residues. The V gene's germline CDR1 is SNHLY and CDR2 FYNNEI. V shed 6 bases, J shed 0 bases, and the junction held 5 bases outside the gene matches. The CDR3 protein is CASRSGTGVSYEQYF. CDR3 coding DNA: TGTGCCAGCAGATCCGGGACAGGGGTCTCCTACGAGCAGTACTTC.

The CDR3 nucleotides are TGTGCCAGCGCCTCTGGGGGACTAGCGGGGGGGGAGACCCAGTACTTC. Encoded protein: CASASGGLAGGETQYF. The V gene is TRBV19, the J gene TRBJ2-5; 16 bases are a match to TRBD2. CDR1 is LNHDA, CDR2 SQIVND, per germline (reference sequence). With V trimmed by 9 bases and J by 5 bases, 9 bases remained unmatched. The CDR3 covers 16 residues.

The chain combines TRBV5-4 with TRBJ2-4; 8 nucleotides line up with TRBD2. The length of the CDR3 is 14 residues. Per the germline V gene, CDR1 is SGHNT and CDR2 is YYREEE (reference sequence). J was trimmed by 5 bases and V by 2 bases; bases with no gene match: 3. In nucleotides, the CDR3 is TGTGCCAGCAGCTTAAGCGGGAGCCAAAACATTCAGTACTTC. It codes for CASSLSGSQNIQYF. Based on the CDR3 plus reference TRBV5-4 and TRBJ2-4, the full variable domain is ETGVTQSPTHLIKTRGQQVTLRCSSQSGHNTVSWYQQALGQGPQFIFQYYREEENGRGNFPPRFSGLQFPNYSSELNVNALELDDSALYLCASSLSGSQNIQYFGAGTRLSVL.

This chain connects TRBV25-1 to TRBJ2-6; D remains unclear. The CDR3 sequence is 16 residues long. Trimming removed 1 base at V and 2 bases at J, with 9 bases between. Looked up from germline, CDR1 is MGHDK and CDR2 is SYGVNS. The CDR3 nucleotides are TGTGCCAGCAGTGAATTTCGTACAGCTGGGGCCAACGTCCTGACTTTC. Protein: CASSEFRTAGANVLTF.

This clone has a handful of counts. The chain has TRBV7-2 and TRBJ2-7; D might be TRBD1 (6 bases). Trimming removed 0 bases at V and 3 bases at J, with 12 bases between. The germline V gene has CDR1 SGHTA and CDR2 FQGNSA. CDR3 length: 15 residues. CDR3 residues: CASSLAGQPFYEQYF. The CDR3 DNA reads as TGTGCCAGCAGCTTAGCCGGACAGCCGTTCTACGAGCAGTACTTC. The full variable domain, rest sourced from reference TRBV7-2 and TRBJ2-7, is GAGVSQSPSNKVTEKGKDVELRCDPISGHTALYWYRQSLGQGLEFLIYFQGNSAPDKSGLPSDRFSAERTGGSVSTLTIQRTQQEDSAVYLCASSLAGQPFYEQYFGPGTRLTVT.

The chain is built from TRBV11-2 and TRBJ1-5; no firm D call. The germline CDR1 and CDR2 sequences are SGHAT and FQNNGV. V gave up 5 bases and J gave up 5 bases, with 10 bases separating them. The CDR3 covers 13 residues. DNA for the CDR3: TGTGCCAGCAGCCCTTACCCGCATCAGCCCCAGCATTTT. Translating gives CASSPYPHQPQHF.

The chain has TRBV11-2 and TRBJ1-1; tentative D call: TRBD1 (5 bases). The germline CDR1 and CDR2 sequences are SGHAT and FQNNGV. V lost 5 bases, J lost 0 bases, and 13 bases lay in between. CDR3 size: 15 residues. The CDR3: CASSLKGNLNTEAFF. As DNA, the CDR3 is TGTGCCAGCAGCCTAAAGGGGAATCTGAACACTGAAGCTTTCTTT. Supplemented by reference TRBV11-2 and TRBJ1-1, the full variable domain reads EAGVAQSPRYKIIEKRQSVAFWCNPISGHATLYWYQQILGQGPKLLIQFQNNGVVDDSQLPKDRFSAERLKGVDSTLKIQPAKLEDSAVYLCASSLKGNLNTEAFFGQGTRLTVV.

V gene TRBV5-6 combines with J gene TRBJ2-5, with 8 bases lining up with TRBD2. V lost 0 bases, J lost 3 bases, and 16 bases stayed unmatched. This CDR3 has 19 residues. Looked up from germline, CDR1 is SGHDT and CDR2 is YYEEEE. This CDR3 is CASSLANPSGSFIEETQYF. CDR3 DNA: TGTGCCAGCAGCTTGGCCAACCCGAGCGGGAGTTTTATAGAAGAGACCCAGTACTTC.

V gene TRBV9 combines with J gene TRBJ2-4; 7 bases agree with TRBD1. The CDR3 runs 14 residues. Germline V lookup: CDR1 SGDLS, CDR2 YYNGEE. V lost 0 bases, J lost 9 bases, and 6 bases stayed unmatched. Written as DNA, the CDR3 is TGTGCCAGCAGCGTAGACTTCAAGGGGGCCATTCAGTACTTC. This codes for CASSVDFKGAIQYF.

The genes are TRBV5-1 and TRBJ2-1; D may be TRBD2 (5 bases). Germline V CDR1 and CDR2: SGHRS, YFSETQ. The CDR3 covers 14 residues. V lost 5 bases to trimming and J lost 5 bases, with 14 bases between them. This chain's CDR3 is CASRMRGQNNEQFF. The CDR3 coding sequence is TGCGCCAGCAGAATGAGAGGGCAAAACAATGAGCAGTTCTTC. The entire variable domain, with the rest obtained from reference TRBV5-1 and TRBJ2-1, is as follows: KAGVTQTPRYLIKTRGQQVTLSCSPISGHRSVSWYQQTPGQGLQFLFEYFSETQRNKGNFPGRFSGRQFSNSRSEMNVSTLELGDSALYLCASRMRGQNNEQFFGPGTRLTVL.

The chain has TRBV5-8 and TRBJ1-5; 10 bases match TRBD1. The CDR3 is 14 amino acids. Germline CDR1 is SGHTS and CDR2 is YDEGEE. The junction had 6 bases not matched to a gene; V was cut back by 5 bases and J by 7 bases. The CDR3 sequence: CASRSGTGEQPQHF. The CDR3, as DNA: TGTGCCAGCAGATCCGGGACAGGGGAACAGCCCCAGCATTTT.